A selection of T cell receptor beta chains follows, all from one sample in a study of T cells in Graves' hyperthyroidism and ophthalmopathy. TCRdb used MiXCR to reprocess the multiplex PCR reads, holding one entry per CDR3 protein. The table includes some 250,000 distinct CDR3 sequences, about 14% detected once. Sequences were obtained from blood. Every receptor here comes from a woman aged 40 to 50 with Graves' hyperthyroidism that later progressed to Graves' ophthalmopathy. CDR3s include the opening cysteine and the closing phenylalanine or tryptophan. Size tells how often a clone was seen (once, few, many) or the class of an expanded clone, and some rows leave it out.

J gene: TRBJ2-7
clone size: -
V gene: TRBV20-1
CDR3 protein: CSATNRFYEQYF

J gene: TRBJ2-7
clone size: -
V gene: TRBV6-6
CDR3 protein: CASSYARTNYEQYF

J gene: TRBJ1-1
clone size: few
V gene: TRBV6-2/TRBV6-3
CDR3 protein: CASSGTGPQSTEAFF

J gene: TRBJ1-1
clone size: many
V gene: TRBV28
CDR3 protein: CASKKGGASTEAFF

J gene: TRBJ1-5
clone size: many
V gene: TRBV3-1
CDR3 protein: CASSQDLGLNQPQHF

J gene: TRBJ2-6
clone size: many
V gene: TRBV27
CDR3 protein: CASTSREGIKGANVLTF

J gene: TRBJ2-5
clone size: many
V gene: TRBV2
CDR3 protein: CASSAIIRRPHQETQYF

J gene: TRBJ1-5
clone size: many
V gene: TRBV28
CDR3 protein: CASRIPGRPQHF

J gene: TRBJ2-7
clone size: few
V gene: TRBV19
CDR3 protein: CASSIWDRSYEQYF

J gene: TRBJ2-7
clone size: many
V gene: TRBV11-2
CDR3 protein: CASSLVGGQTEQYF

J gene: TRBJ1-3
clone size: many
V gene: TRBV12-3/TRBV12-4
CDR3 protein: CASRTPGFGNTIYF

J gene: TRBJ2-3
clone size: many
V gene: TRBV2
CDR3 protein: CASSLTAAVTDTQYF

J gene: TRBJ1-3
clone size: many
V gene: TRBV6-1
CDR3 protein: CATDGQDFSGNTIYF

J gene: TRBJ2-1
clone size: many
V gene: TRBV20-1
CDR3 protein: CSASEDLDPYNEQFF

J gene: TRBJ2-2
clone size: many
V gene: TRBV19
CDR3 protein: CASSPPGLGNTGELFF

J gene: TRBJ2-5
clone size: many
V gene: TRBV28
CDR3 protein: CASSLGMGPETQYF

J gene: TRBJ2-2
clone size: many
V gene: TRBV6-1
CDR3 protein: CASSEARVTGELFF

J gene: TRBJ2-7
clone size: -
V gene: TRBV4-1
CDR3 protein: CASSQDLAGLGGKQYF

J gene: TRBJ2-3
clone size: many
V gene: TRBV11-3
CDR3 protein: CASSSVATDTQYF

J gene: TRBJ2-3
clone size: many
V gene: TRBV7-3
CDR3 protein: CASSWNSGTDTQYF

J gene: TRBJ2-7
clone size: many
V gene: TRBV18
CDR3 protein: CASSIAETYEQYF

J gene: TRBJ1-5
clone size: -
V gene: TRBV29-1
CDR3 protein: CSVSLTAYSNQPQHF

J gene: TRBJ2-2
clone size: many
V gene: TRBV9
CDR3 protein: CASSVARTGELFF

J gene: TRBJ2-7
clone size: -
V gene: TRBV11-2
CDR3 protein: CASSLRGQGAYEQYF

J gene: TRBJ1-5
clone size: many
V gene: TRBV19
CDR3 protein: CASSIGRSNQPQHF

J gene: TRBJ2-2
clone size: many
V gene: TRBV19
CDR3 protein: CASSISLAGGAGELFF

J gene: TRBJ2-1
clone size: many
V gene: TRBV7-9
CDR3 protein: CASSRGGLGAYNEQFF

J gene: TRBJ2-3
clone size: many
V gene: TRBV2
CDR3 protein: CASRKINTQYF

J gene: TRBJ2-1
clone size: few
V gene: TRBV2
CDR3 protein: CASSDQGGSFYNGQFF

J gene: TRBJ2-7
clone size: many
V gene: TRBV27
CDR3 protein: CASSLASRYEQYF

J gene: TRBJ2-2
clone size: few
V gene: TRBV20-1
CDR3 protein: CSASVPAGISNTGELFF

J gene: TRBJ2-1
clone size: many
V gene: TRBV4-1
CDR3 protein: CASSQGEGSYNEQFF

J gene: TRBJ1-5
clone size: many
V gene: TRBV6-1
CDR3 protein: CASSPRGGPNQPQHF

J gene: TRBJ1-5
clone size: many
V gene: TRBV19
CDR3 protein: CASSPGQLPNQPQHF

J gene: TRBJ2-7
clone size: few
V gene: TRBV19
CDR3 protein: CATRQGAYEQYF

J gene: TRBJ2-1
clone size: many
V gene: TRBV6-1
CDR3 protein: CASSKGLPYNEQFF

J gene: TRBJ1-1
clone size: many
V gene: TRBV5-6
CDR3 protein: CASSFDVNTEAFF

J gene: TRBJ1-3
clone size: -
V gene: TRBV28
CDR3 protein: CASSSPTGGVGSTIYF

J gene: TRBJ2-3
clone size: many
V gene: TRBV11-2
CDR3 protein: CASSQEGWRPDTQYF

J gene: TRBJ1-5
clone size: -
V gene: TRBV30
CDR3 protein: CAWSVGSVSNQPQHF

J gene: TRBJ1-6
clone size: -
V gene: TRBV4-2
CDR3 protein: CASSQTPPGNNSPLHF

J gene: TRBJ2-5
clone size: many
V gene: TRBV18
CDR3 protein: CASRGPGGLETQYF

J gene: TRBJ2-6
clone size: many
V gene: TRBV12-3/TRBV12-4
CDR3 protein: CASTWTGGSGANVLTF

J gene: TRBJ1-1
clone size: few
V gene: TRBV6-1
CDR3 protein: CASRLGGRVTEAFF

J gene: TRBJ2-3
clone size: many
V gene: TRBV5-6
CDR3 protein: CASSLFVSTDTQYF

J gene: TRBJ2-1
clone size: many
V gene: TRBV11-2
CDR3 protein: CASSLPGTSGMGEQFF

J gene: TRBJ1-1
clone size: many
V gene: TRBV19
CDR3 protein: CASRVAGNTEAFF

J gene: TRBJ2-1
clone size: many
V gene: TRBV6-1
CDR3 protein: CASRRTSGIYNEQFF

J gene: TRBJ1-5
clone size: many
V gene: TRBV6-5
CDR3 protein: CASSYSGRNQPQHF

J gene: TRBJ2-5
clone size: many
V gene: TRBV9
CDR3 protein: CASSVFGGEETQYF

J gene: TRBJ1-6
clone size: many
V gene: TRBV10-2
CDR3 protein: CASSESGYYNSPLHF

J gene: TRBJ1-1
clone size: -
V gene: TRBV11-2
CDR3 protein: CASSHYDGMNTEAFF

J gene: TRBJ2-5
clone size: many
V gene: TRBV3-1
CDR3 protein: CASGGQGKQETQYF